Described below is a single T cell receptor (beta chain) sequence and its context. Its target antigen remains unknown. No qualities accompany the bases; no much larger clone lies one base away. V drops 5 bases and J drops 1 base, leaving 11 bases in between. The CDR3 sequence holds 14 residues, the cysteine and phenylalanine included. Just the 42-base CDR3 DNA is kept, in frame starting at base 1. The germline V gene yields SGHAT for CDR1 and FQNNGV for CDR2. The protocol used for the library was the immunoSEQ multiplex PCR assay. TCRdb's version of the immuneACCESS table is confined to in-frame rearrangements and falls short of the full clone set. An unresolved V gene accounts for under half of the shortfall where checked; the remainder is of unknown origin. This sample lists 65,000 to 75,000 clones; more than 75% were detected once. The ten largest account for more than 4.5% of the sample. This sample is drawn from a study of technical replicates of blood from a handful of donors (dated by TCRdb to about 2017).

The sequenced material came from PBMCs. This receptor was identified in a human donor in good health. Some clones in this sample may be carry-over from other donors' samples. This chain joins TRBV11-2 to TRBJ1-1, with a tentative D gene TRBD1 over 5 matching bases. The CDR3 here reads CASSNKQANTEAFF. The nucleotide sequence is given as TGTGCCAGCAGCAATAAACAGGCGAACACTGAAGCTTTCTTT.